Listed below are T cell receptor beta chains from one sample, sequenced in a study of human T cells and chemical hapten exposure. A single record per CDR3 protein comes from TCRdb applying MiXCR to the RACE reads. The data contain approximately 79,000 distinct CDR3 sequences, around 10% of them seen just once; the ten biggest clones take up about 1.4%. The sequenced sample was whole blood, obtained in connection with sensitization to the hapten diphenylcyclopropenone (DPC). These receptors all come from a woman between 50 and 59 years old with alopecia areata. Some clones in this sample may be carry-over from other donors' samples. Both conserved end residues are part of each CDR3. Each record gives: clone size, D gene, J gene, CDR3 length, V gene, CDR3 DNA, CDR3 protein. D genes are given only for firm matches. Only some rows state a clone size, as once, few, many or a class for expanded clones.

size: few; D: NA; J: TRBJ1-1; length: 15; V: TRBV18; DNA: TGTGCCAGCTCTCGCAAGGAGGGGCTGAACACTGAAGCTTTCTTT; CDR3: CASSRKEGLNTEAFF
size: many; D: NA; J: TRBJ2-1; length: 15; V: TRBV5-1; DNA: TGCGCCAGCAGCTTGGAACCGAGTGGGGACACTGAGCAGTTCTTC; CDR3: CASSLEPSGDTEQFF
size: NA; D: NA; J: TRBJ2-5; length: 15; V: TRBV7-6; DNA: TGTGCCAGCAGACCTCTGATTGGCTCCGGGGAGACCCAGTACTTC; CDR3: CASRPLIGSGETQYF
size: many; D: TRBD2; J: TRBJ2-4; length: 16; V: TRBV6-2/TRBV6-3; DNA: TGTGCCAGCAGTTACGGAGCGGGAGGGCCGGAAAACATTCAGTACTTC; CDR3: CASSYGAGGPENIQYF
size: NA; D: TRBD1; J: TRBJ1-1; length: 17; V: TRBV7-9; DNA: TGTGCCAGCAGCTTAGTCGGTGGGGGACAGCGTAGGACTGAAGCTTTCTTT; CDR3: CASSLVGGGQRRTEAFF
size: few; D: NA; J: TRBJ1-5; length: 15; V: TRBV6-6; DNA: TGTGCCAGCAGTTACTCCAGGGACCTCAATCAGCCCCAGCATTTT; CDR3: CASSYSRDLNQPQHF
size: NA; D: NA; J: TRBJ1-1; length: 12; V: TRBV7-9; DNA: TGTGCCAGCAGCTTAGGGGGGTTTTCGGCTTTCTTT; CDR3: CASSLGGFSAFF
size: NA; D: TRBD2; J: TRBJ2-5; length: 15; V: TRBV3-1; DNA: TGTGCCAGCAGCCCCGTGACTAGCGGCCAAGAGACCCAGTACTTC; CDR3: CASSPVTSGQETQYF
size: few; D: NA; J: TRBJ2-4; length: 13; V: TRBV7-9; DNA: TGTGCCAGCAGCCGGGCAGCCAAAAACATTCAGTACTTC; CDR3: CASSRAAKNIQYF
size: NA; D: NA; J: TRBJ1-2; length: 16; V: TRBV9; DNA: TGTGCCAGCAGCGTAGAAGTTCAAGGGAGGACTAGTGGCTACACCTTC; CDR3: CASSVEVQGRTSGYTF
size: NA; D: NA; J: TRBJ2-1; length: 15; V: TRBV12-3/TRBV12-4; DNA: TGTGCCAGCAGCGAACCTAGGGGCTCCTACAATGAGCAGTTCTTC; CDR3: CASSEPRGSYNEQFF
size: few; D: NA; J: TRBJ2-1; length: 15; V: TRBV12-3/TRBV12-4; DNA: TGTGCCAGCAGTCGGTCCGGGCCCCAGAGAAATGAGCAGTTCTTC; CDR3: CASSRSGPQRNEQFF
size: few; D: TRBD1; J: TRBJ1-1; length: 15; V: TRBV11-2; DNA: TGTGCCAGCAGCCAGACAGGGGGCATAAACACTGAAGCTTTCTTT; CDR3: CASSQTGGINTEAFF
size: few; D: NA; J: TRBJ2-7; length: 14; V: TRBV9; DNA: TGTGCCAGCAGCGTAGGTACAGCCCCCTACGAGCAGTACTTC; CDR3: CASSVGTAPYEQYF
size: few; D: NA; J: TRBJ2-6; length: 16; V: TRBV20-1; DNA: TGCAGTGCTCCCCGGGACACGCTCTCTGGGGCCAACGTCCTGACTTTC; CDR3: CSAPRDTLSGANVLTF
size: NA; D: TRBD2; J: TRBJ2-7; length: 15; V: TRBV6-2/TRBV6-3; DNA: TGTGCCAGCAGGCGACTAGCGGGAGGCCCCTTCGAGCAGTACTTC; CDR3: CASRRLAGGPFEQYF
size: NA; D: NA; J: TRBJ2-5; length: 12; V: TRBV29-1; DNA: TGCAGCGCCCGAGGGGGGTTTGAGACCCAGTACTTC; CDR3: CSARGGFETQYF
size: few; D: TRBD1; J: TRBJ1-2; length: 14; V: TRBV7-9; DNA: TGTGCCAGCAGCTCGCGACAGGGGGCGCTCGGCTACACCTTC; CDR3: CASSSRQGALGYTF
size: few; D: NA; J: TRBJ2-5; length: 13; V: TRBV29-1; DNA: TGCAGCGTTGCTTCAAGGAACCTGGAGACCCAGTACTTC; CDR3: CSVASRNLETQYF
size: many; D: TRBD1; J: TRBJ1-2; length: 17; V: TRBV3-1; DNA: TGTGCCAGCAGCCAAGGCTGGACAGGAAGGTTGGGCTATGGCTACACCTTC; CDR3: CASSQGWTGRLGYGYTF
size: few; D: TRBD2; J: TRBJ2-1; length: 16; V: TRBV11-2; DNA: TGTGCCAGCAGCCTCGTCCTAGCGGGAGGTTCGAATGAGCAGTTCTTC; CDR3: CASSLVLAGGSNEQFF
size: many; D: NA; J: TRBJ1-4; length: 15; V: TRBV7-6; DNA: TGTGCCAGCAGCTTATTTCCGGCAACTAATGAAAAACTGTTTTTT; CDR3: CASSLFPATNEKLFF
size: NA; D: TRBD2; J: TRBJ2-1; length: 15; V: TRBV5-1; DNA: TGCGCCAGCAGGGTGAGACTAGCGGGAGGTGGCGAGCAGTTCTTC; CDR3: CASRVRLAGGGEQFF
size: few; D: NA; J: TRBJ2-3; length: 13; V: TRBV4-1; DNA: TGCGCCAGCAGCCTACCGTTAGCGGATACGCAGTATTTT; CDR3: CASSLPLADTQYF
size: NA; D: NA; J: TRBJ2-7; length: 12; V: TRBV18; DNA: TGTGCCAGCTCACCAGGGGGCGGCGAGCAGTACTTC; CDR3: CASSPGGGEQYF
size: many; D: NA; J: TRBJ2-1; length: 12; V: TRBV11-2; DNA: TGTGCCAGCAGCTTATGGGTGAATGAGCAGTTCTTC; CDR3: CASSLWVNEQFF
size: few; D: NA; J: TRBJ1-1; length: 15; V: TRBV7-6; DNA: TGTGCCAGCAGCTCCCTTAGGGGCTCGAACACTGAAGCTTTCTTT; CDR3: CASSSLRGSNTEAFF
size: NA; D: NA; J: TRBJ2-1; length: 15; V: TRBV7-9; DNA: TGTGCCAGCAGCTTAGGGGGGACCGGTCTCAATGAGCAGTTCTTC; CDR3: CASSLGGTGLNEQFF
size: NA; D: NA; J: TRBJ2-3; length: 14; V: TRBV7-6; DNA: TGTGCCAGCACGGACTATGGGGGCACAGATACGCAGTATTTT; CDR3: CASTDYGGTDTQYF
size: few; D: TRBD1; J: TRBJ2-3; length: 15; V: TRBV28; DNA: TGTGCCAGCAGACGGACAGGCGGGCGCACAGATACGCAGTATTTT; CDR3: CASRRTGGRTDTQYF
size: NA; D: NA; J: TRBJ2-1; length: 14; V: TRBV9; DNA: TGTGCCAGCAGCGATGGGGGTCTCGACAATGAGCAGTTCTTC; CDR3: CASSDGGLDNEQFF
size: few; D: TRBD2; J: TRBJ2-2; length: 15; V: TRBV7-3; DNA: TGTGCCAGCGGGGCCGGGACTAGCAACACCGGGGAGCTGTTTTTT; CDR3: CASGAGTSNTGELFF
size: NA; D: TRBD2; J: TRBJ2-7; length: 16; V: TRBV30; DNA: TGTGCCTGGAGGGAGACTAGCGGGAGAAGGTCGGGTGAGCAGTACTTC; CDR3: CAWRETSGRRSGEQYF
size: many; D: NA; J: TRBJ2-3; length: 15; V: TRBV6-5; DNA: TGTGCCAGCAGTGTCGTGGGGGCGGGCACAGATACGCAGTATTTT; CDR3: CASSVVGAGTDTQYF
size: few; D: NA; J: TRBJ1-1; length: 14; V: TRBV3-1; DNA: TGTGCCAGCAGCCTGGGCCTTCTGAACACTGAAGCTTTCTTT; CDR3: CASSLGLLNTEAFF
size: NA; D: NA; J: TRBJ2-5; length: 12; V: TRBV7-2; DNA: TGTGCCAGCAGCTATTACCAAGAGACCCAGTACTTC; CDR3: CASSYYQETQYF
size: NA; D: NA; J: TRBJ2-7; length: 13; V: TRBV6-6; DNA: TGTGCCAGCAGCGAGGCCCTTTATGGAAAGCAGTACTTC; CDR3: CASSEALYGKQYF
size: NA; D: TRBD1; J: TRBJ2-2; length: 15; V: TRBV12-3/TRBV12-4; DNA: TGTGCCAGCGGCACAGACAGGGGAGGTACCGGGGAGCTGTTTTTT; CDR3: CASGTDRGGTGELFF
size: few; D: NA; J: TRBJ1-3; length: 11; V: TRBV10-3; DNA: TGTGCCATCAGGGGCGGAAACACCATATATTTT; CDR3: CAIRGGNTIYF
size: NA; D: NA; J: TRBJ2-7; length: 14; V: TRBV11-2; DNA: TGTGCCAGCAGCTTAGATGGGCGGTCCTACGAGCAGTACTTC; CDR3: CASSLDGRSYEQYF